This TCR beta chain was recovered during a study of cytomegalovirus exposure and HLA in healthy donors. Both 60 Vbeta primers and 13 Jbeta primers went into the PCR. The table came from immunoSEQ multiplex PCR; TCRdb's copy has only in-frame clones and leaves some out. The data hold about 170,000 clones, with more than 80% observed a single time. Study-wide points: TCR beta V- and J-gene trimming was later associated with a missense DCLRE1C variant. Another analysis was done later, and it associated 17,000 or so TCR beta sequences with HLA alleles at 0.05 false discovery rate. A list of 150 to 200 TCR beta chains associated with cytomegalovirus was given.

Per germline, CDR1 SGHVS and CDR2 FQNEAQ. This CDR3 has 13 amino acids. The V segment lost 7 bases and the J segment 6 bases; nucleotides outside the gene matches: 8. Turning to this clone: Its specificity is not known.

The sequence was collected from a woman under 30 in good health and CMV-seronegative. Sequencing input: PBMCs. The V and J genes are TRBV7-8 and TRBJ2-7, with 8 bases identical to TRBD2. CDR3 bases: TGTGCCAGCAAAGCGGGAGCCGGGGGCGAGCAGTACTTC. This encodes CASKAGAGGEQYF.